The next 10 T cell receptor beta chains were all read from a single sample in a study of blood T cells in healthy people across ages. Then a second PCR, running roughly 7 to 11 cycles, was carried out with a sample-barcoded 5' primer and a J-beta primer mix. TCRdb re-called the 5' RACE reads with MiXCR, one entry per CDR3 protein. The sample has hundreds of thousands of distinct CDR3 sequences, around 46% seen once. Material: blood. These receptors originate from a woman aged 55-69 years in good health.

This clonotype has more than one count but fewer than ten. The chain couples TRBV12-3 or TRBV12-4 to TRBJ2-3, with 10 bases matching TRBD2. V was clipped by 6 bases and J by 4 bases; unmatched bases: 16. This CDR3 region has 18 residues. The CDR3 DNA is TGTGCCAGCAGGGCGACTACGATGAAGCGGGAGGGCCCAGATACGCAGTATTTT. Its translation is CASRATTMKREGPDTQYF.

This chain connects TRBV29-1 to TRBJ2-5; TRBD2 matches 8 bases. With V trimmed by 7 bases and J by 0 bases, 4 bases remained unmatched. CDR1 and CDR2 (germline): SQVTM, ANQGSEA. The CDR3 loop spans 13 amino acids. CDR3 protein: CSAETSDQETQYF. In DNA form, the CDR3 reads TGCAGCGCCGAGACTAGCGACCAAGAGACCCAGTACTTC.

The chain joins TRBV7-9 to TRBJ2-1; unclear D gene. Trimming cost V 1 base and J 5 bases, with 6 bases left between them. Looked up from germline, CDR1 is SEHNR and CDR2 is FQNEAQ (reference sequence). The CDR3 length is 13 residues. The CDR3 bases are TGTGCCAGCAGCTTAGATTGGGACAATGAGCAGTTCTTC. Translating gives CASSLDWDNEQFF.

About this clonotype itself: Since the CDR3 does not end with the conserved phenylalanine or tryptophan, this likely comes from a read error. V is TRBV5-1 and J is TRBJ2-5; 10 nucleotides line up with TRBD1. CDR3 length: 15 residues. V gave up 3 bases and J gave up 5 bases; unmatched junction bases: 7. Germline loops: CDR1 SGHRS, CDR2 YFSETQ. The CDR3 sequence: CASSSGQGVGETQYI. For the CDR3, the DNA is TGCGCCAGCAGCTCCGGACAGGGGGTAGGGGAGACCCAGTACATC.

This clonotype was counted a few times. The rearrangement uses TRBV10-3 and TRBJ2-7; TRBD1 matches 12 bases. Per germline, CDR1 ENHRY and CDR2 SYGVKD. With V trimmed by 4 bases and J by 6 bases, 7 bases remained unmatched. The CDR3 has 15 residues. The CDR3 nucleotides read TGTGCCATCAGTGCTCCCGGGACAGGGGGCGGCGAGCAGTACTTC. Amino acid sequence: CAISAPGTGGGEQYF.

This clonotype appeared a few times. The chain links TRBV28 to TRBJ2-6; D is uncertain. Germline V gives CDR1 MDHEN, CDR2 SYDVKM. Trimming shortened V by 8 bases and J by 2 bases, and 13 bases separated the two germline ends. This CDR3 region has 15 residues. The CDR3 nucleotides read TGTGCCAGCGGCACCCCACAAGCTGGGGCCAACGTCCTGACTTTC. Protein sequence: CASGTPQAGANVLTF.

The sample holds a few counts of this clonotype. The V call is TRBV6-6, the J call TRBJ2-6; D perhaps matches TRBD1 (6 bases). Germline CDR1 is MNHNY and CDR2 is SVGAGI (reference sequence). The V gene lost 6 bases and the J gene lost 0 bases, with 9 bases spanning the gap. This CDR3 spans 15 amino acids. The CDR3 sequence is CASSWTASGANVLTF. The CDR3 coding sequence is TGTGCCAGCAGCTGGACAGCCTCTGGGGCCAACGTCCTGACTTTC.

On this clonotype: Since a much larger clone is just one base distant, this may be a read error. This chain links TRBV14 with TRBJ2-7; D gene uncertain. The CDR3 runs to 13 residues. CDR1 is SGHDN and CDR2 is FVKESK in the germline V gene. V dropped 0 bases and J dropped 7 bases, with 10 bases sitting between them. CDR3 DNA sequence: TGTGCCAGCAGCCAAGATCCCTACAATGAGCAGTACTTC. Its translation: CASSQDPYNEQYF.

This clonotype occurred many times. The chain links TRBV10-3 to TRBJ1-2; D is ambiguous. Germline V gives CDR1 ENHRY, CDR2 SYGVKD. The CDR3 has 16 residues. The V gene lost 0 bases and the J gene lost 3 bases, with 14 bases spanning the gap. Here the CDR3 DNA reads TGTGCCATCAGTGAGTCGGCTTTATCCGAGGACTATGGCTACACCTTC. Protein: CAISESALSEDYGYTF.

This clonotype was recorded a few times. This chain's CDR3 is CASSPTRVSTDTQYF. The CDR3 nucleotides read TGTGCCAGCTCACCGACAAGGGTATCCACAGATACGCAGTATTTT. The chain links TRBV18 to TRBJ2-3, with D uncertain. This CDR3 comprises 15 residues. Germline V gene sequence: CDR1 KGHSH, CDR2 LQKENI. Trimming stripped 3 bases from V and 2 bases from J, with 12 bases between.